This T cell receptor beta chain derives from a study of identical twins. Only healthy Caucasians were enrolled as donors. TCRdb used MiXCR to reprocess the 5' RACE reads, holding one entry per CDR3 protein. The sample has 400,000 to 550,000 distinct CDR3 sequences, around 20% seen once; the top ten hold approximately 0.95%. With V trimmed by 3 bases and J by 2 bases, 3 bases remained unmatched. This CDR3 has 15 amino acids. CDR1 is SGHNT and CDR2 is YYREEE in the germline V gene (reference sequence). Concerning this clonotype itself: Its matching antigen is unknown.

Notes on the study in general: Sharing of beta out-of-frame sequences by twins showed a weaker excess.

A further study also used this sample, focusing on T cells expressing NK-cell markers. From that paper: Where four donors were concerned, these clonotypes also led the CD3+CD56-NKG2C+ fraction.

The source material was CD4+ T cells sorted from blood. The genes are TRBV5-4 and TRBJ2-3; 10 positions match TRBD1. The TCR comes from a woman under 30 in good health. The CDR3 spells CASSSDRGVTDTQYF. As DNA, the CDR3 is TGTGCCAGCAGCTCGGACAGGGGGGTCACAGATACGCAGTATTTT.